The 29 T cell receptor beta chains reported below all come from one sample, sequenced in a study of immune evolution from preneoplasia to lung adenocarcinoma. Here immunoSEQ multiplex PCR was the method, and the copy in TCRdb shows in-frame clones only, minus some. The profile shows thousands of clones, about 82% of them singletons. Sample: FFPE adjacent normal lung tissue. These TCRs come from a donor at least 70 years old with lung adenocarcinoma.

The V gene is TRBV5-1, the J gene TRBJ1-3, with D possibly being TRBD1 (5 bases). This CDR3 region has 14 residues. Germline assignment: CDR1 SGHRS and CDR2 YFSETQ. The V end lost 7 bases, the J end lost 3 bases, and 14 bases lay between the germline ends. DNA of the CDR3: TGCGCCAGCTCCCCCGGGGGTGATGGAAACACCATATATTTT. Translation gives CASSPGGDGNTIYF.

The chain recombines TRBV28 with TRBJ1-5; a weak D match, TRBD1 (5 bases). Deletions cut 6 bases from V and 2 bases from J, with 11 bases between. Germline assignment: CDR1 MDHEN and CDR2 SYDVKM. The CDR3 contains 14 residues. The CDR3 is CASSPGIRNQPQHF. As DNA, the CDR3 is TGTGCCAGCAGCCCAGGGATACGCAATCAGCCCCAGCATTTT. Complete variable domain (other parts from reference TRBV28 and TRBJ1-5): DVKVTQSSRYLVKRTGEKVFLECVQDMDHENMFWYRQDPGLGLRLIYFSYDVKMKEKGDIPEGYSVSREKKERFSLILESASTNQTSMYLCASSPGIRNQPQHFGDGTRLSIL.

The gene calls are TRBV27 and TRBJ2-1, with 10 bases lining up with TRBD2. V lost 4 bases to trimming and J lost 8 bases; unmatched junction nucleotides: 5. CDR1 is MNHEY, CDR2 SMNVEV, per germline (reference sequence). CDR3 length equals 14 residues. The CDR3 sequence: CASSWVAGGDEQFF. CDR3 DNA sequence: TGTGCCAGCAGTTGGGTAGCGGGAGGCGATGAGCAGTTCTTC.

The J gene is TRBJ1-1, the V gene TRBV5-1; D is ambiguous. CDR1 is SGHRS, CDR2 YFSETQ, per germline. V lost 1 base, J lost 1 base, and 11 bases lay in between. This CDR3 has 15 residues. CDR3 protein: CASSLKTAGNTEAFF. In nucleotides, the CDR3 is TGCGCCAGCAGCTTGAAAACAGCGGGGAACACTGAAGCTTTCTTT.

The chain recombines TRBV5-1 with TRBJ1-2; 7 positions agree with TRBD1. Germline V CDR1 and CDR2: SGHRS, YFSETQ. This CDR3 contains 12 residues. Trimming removed 4 bases from V and 8 bases from J; junction bases left unmatched: 5. CDR3: CASSQGEYGYTF. The CDR3 nucleotides read TGCGCCAGCAGCCAGGGGGAGTACGGCTACACCTTC.

This sequence joins TRBV30 and TRBJ1-5; D is possibly TRBD1 (5 bases). Trimming took off 1 base at V and 5 bases at J, with 12 bases between the two ends. The germline V gene encodes CDR1 GTSNPN and CDR2 SVGIG (reference sequence). The CDR3 contains 14 residues. As DNA, the CDR3 is TGTGCCTGGAGTGGGGGTCTAGGGGATCAGCCCCAGCATTTT. Translating gives CAWSGGLGDQPQHF.

The chain uses TRBV12-5 and TRBJ2-2; no definite D call. V was pared by 1 base and J by 4 bases, with 1 base between. Germline CDR1 is LGHNT and CDR2 is FRNRAP. This CDR3 region has 12 residues. The CDR3 reads CASGLGTGELFF. CDR3 coding DNA: TGTGCTAGTGGTTTGGGCACCGGGGAGCTGTTTTTT.

This rearrangement joins TRBV28 to TRBJ1-1; D is unresolved. The CDR3 has 10 residues. In germline, CDR1 is MDHEN, CDR2 SYDVKM. With 5 bases removed from V and 6 bases from J, the gap between germline ends came to 4 bases. The CDR3 loop is CASSGPEAFF. In nucleotides, the CDR3 is TGTGCCAGCAGTGGGCCTGAAGCTTTCTTT.

The chain is built from TRBV10-3 and TRBJ1-5, with D possibly TRBD1 on 6 matching bases. The CDR3 runs to 13 residues. CDR1 ENHRY and CDR2 SYGVKD come from the germline V gene. Trimming left V 7 bases short and J 5 bases short, with 12 bases between. CDR3 amino acids: CAITGERDQPQHF. CDR3 DNA sequence: TGTGCCATCACAGGGGAAAGAGATCAGCCCCAGCATTTT.

This chain uses TRBV2 with TRBJ2-3, with D uncertain. Trimming pared 4 bases from V and 2 bases from J, leaving 7 bases between. Germline V gene sequence: CDR1 SNHLY, CDR2 FYNNEI. The CDR3 spans 13 residues. This chain's CDR3 is CASSGQLTDTQYF. For the CDR3, the DNA is TGTGCCAGCAGTGGCCAGCTCACAGATACGCAGTATTTT.

The gene calls are TRBV19 and TRBJ1-2; 7 bases fit TRBD1. Germline lookup yields CDR1 LNHDA and CDR2 SQIVND (reference sequence). The J segment lost 5 bases and the V segment lost 3 bases, leaving 12 bases of the junction unmatched. CDR3 length: 16 amino acids. DNA of the CDR3: TGTGCCAGTAGTATGCCTGGGACAGCCCCTTCGTATGGCTACACCTTC. This codes for CASSMPGTAPSYGYTF.

V usage is TRBV6-1 and J usage is TRBJ2-5; 7 bases align to TRBD2. The V segment lost 4 bases and the J segment 4 bases; nucleotides outside the gene matches: 9. This CDR3 comprises 15 residues. Germline V gives CDR1 MNHNS, CDR2 SASEGT. The CDR3 spells CASSGPSSGGETQYF. CDR3 nucleotide sequence: TGTGCCAGCAGTGGTCCTTCTAGCGGAGGAGAGACCCAGTACTTC.

The chain uses TRBV28 and TRBJ1-2; 8 bases are a match to TRBD1. The germline CDR1 and CDR2 sequences are MDHEN and SYDVKM. The J segment lost 8 bases and the V segment lost 5 bases, leaving 7 bases of the junction unmatched. The CDR3 consists of 13 residues. Here the CDR3 reads CASSLWTGWGYTF. The CDR3 DNA reads TGTGCCAGCAGTCTCTGGACAGGGTGGGGCTACACCTTC.

The chain combines TRBV18 with TRBJ1-1; tentative D call: TRBD1 (6 bases). V was shortened by 4 bases and J by 7 bases, with 16 bases between the two germline ends. Germline V gene data show CDR1 as KGHSH and CDR2 as LQKENI. The CDR3 spans 14 residues. This chain's CDR3 is CASSRRDNEREAFF. Here the CDR3 DNA reads TGTGCCAGCTCACGCCGGGACAACGAGCGTGAAGCTTTCTTT. The whole variable domain, filled in from reference TRBV18 and TRBJ1-1, reads NAGVMQNPRHLVRRRGQEARLRCSPMKGHSHVYWYRQLPEEGLKFMVYLQKENIIDESGMPKERFSAEFPKEGPSILRIQQVVRGDSAAYFCASSRRDNEREAFFGQGTRLTVV.

This clone appeared once. The genes are TRBV6-1 and TRBJ2-1, with no clear D. Germline assignment: CDR1 MNHNS and CDR2 SASEGT. With 6 bases removed from V and 10 bases from J, the gap between germline ends came to 13 bases. The length of the CDR3 is 12 residues. CDR3 protein: CASSLERTEQFF. The CDR3 DNA sequence: TGTGCCAGCAGCCTGGAGAGGACGGAGCAGTTCTTC.

The chain uses TRBV6-5 and TRBJ2-3; either TRBD1 or TRBD2 may fit D (5 bases each). CDR1 and CDR2 (germline): MNHEY, SVGAGI. The CDR3 runs 13 residues. V was cut by 7 bases and J by 5 bases, with 13 bases left in between. CDR3 coding DNA: TGTGCCAGCACCACGGGGCTGGAAGATACGCAGTATTTT. Translated: CASTTGLEDTQYF.

In this sample, this clone turned up a few times. The gene calls are TRBV9 and TRBJ2-5, with D uncertain. CDR3 length equals 13 residues. Trimming took 7 bases from V and 3 from J, leaving 13 bases between them. Per the germline V gene, CDR1 is SGDLS and CDR2 is YYNGEE. The CDR3 here is CASGSDREETQYF. In DNA form, the CDR3 reads TGTGCCAGCGGTTCGGACCGAGAAGAGACCCAGTACTTC.

DNA for the CDR3: TGTGCCAGCAGTGAAGGAGTAGCCAAAAACATTCAGTACTTC. Translating it yields CASSEGVAKNIQYF. The chain combines TRBV6-1 with TRBJ2-4; D ambiguous. The CDR3 contains 14 residues. Germline CDR1 MNHNS, CDR2 SASEGT. Trimming pared 1 base from V and 0 bases from J, leaving 4 bases between.

V is TRBV5-1 and J is TRBJ1-2; 9 bases agree with TRBD1. The CDR3 is made up of 14 amino acids. Germline-derived CDR1 and CDR2 are SGHRS and YFSETQ. The V gene end was trimmed by 1 base and the J gene end by 3 bases; junction bases not matched to a gene: 1. The CDR3 region is CASSLRQGDYGYTF. The DNA for the CDR3 is TGCGCCAGCAGCTTGCGACAGGGGGACTATGGCTACACCTTC. The full variable domain, in which reference TRBV5-1 and TRBJ1-2 provide the parts outside the CDR3, is KAGVTQTPRYLIKTRGQQVTLSCSPISGHRSVSWYQQTPGQGLQFLFEYFSETQRNKGNFPGRFSGRQFSNSRSEMNVSTLELGDSALYLCASSLRQGDYGYTFGSGTRLTVV.

The sample holds one count of this clone. The chain uses TRBV30 and TRBJ1-1, with D unresolved. The germline CDR1 and CDR2 sequences are GTSNPN and SVGIG (reference sequence). With 1 base removed from V and 7 bases from J, the gap between germline ends came to 22 bases. The CDR3 consists of 16 residues. CDR3 loop: CAWSGGGSLLKIEAFF. The DNA for the CDR3 is TGTGCCTGGAGTGGGGGAGGATCGTTATTGAAAATTGAAGCTTTCTTT.

J is TRBJ2-7 and V is TRBV18, with D tentatively TRBD2 (6 bases). CDR1 KGHSH and CDR2 LQKENI come from the germline V gene. V dropped 3 bases and J dropped 3 bases, with 15 bases sitting between them. This CDR3 contains 15 residues. CDR3 sequence: CASSPPVSGDYEQYF. Written as DNA, the CDR3 is TGTGCCAGCTCACCCCCTGTTAGCGGAGACTACGAGCAGTACTTC.

V is TRBV30 and J is TRBJ2-7; D call uncertain. CDR1 GTSNPN and CDR2 SVGIG come from the germline V gene (reference sequence). This CDR3 contains 11 residues. With 5 bases removed from V and 2 bases from J, the gap between germline ends came to 7 bases. As DNA, the CDR3 is TGTGCCTGGGGGCACGCCTACGAGCAGTACTTC. Translating it yields CAWGHAYEQYF.

The J gene is TRBJ2-3, the V gene TRBV28; 7 bases agree with TRBD2. The CDR3 loop spans 15 amino acids. In germline, CDR1 is MDHEN, CDR2 SYDVKM. The V gene end was trimmed by 5 bases and the J gene end by 2 bases; junction bases not matched to a gene: 7. CDR3 region: CASSPPSGLTDTQYF. CDR3 sequence (DNA): TGTGCCAGCAGTCCCCCTAGCGGACTCACAGATACGCAGTATTTT.

This chain joins TRBV28 and TRBJ2-1; 9 positions match TRBD1. V was pared by 6 bases and J by 7 bases, with 10 bases of the junction left unmatched. The CDR3 runs to 15 residues. Germline loops: CDR1 MDHEN, CDR2 SYDVKM. This CDR3 is CASRPTGTGRNEQFF. CDR3 nucleotides: TGTGCCAGCAGACCAACCGGGACAGGGAGGAATGAGCAGTTCTTC.

The chain couples TRBV6-1 to TRBJ2-7; D may be TRBD2 (5 bases). The CDR3 is 13 amino acids. V gave up 0 bases and J gave up 10 bases, with 13 bases separating them. Per germline, CDR1 MNHNS and CDR2 SASEGT. The CDR3 spells CASSEAHQGSQYF. In nucleotides, the CDR3 is TGTGCCAGCAGTGAAGCCCATCAAGGGAGCCAGTACTTC.

By its share, this clone is large. The V gene is TRBV4-1, the J gene TRBJ1-4; D is unresolved. This CDR3 is 14 amino acids long. The V gene lost 4 bases and the J gene lost 5 bases, with 11 bases spanning the gap. Germline loops: CDR1 MGHRA, CDR2 YSYEKL. This chain's CDR3 is CASSLGAENEKLFF. The CDR3 nucleotides are TGCGCCAGCAGCCTTGGAGCCGAAAATGAAAAACTGTTTTTT.

The chain has TRBV28 and TRBJ2-2; D not certain. Germline-derived CDR1 and CDR2 are MDHEN and SYDVKM. CDR3 length equals 17 residues. The V and J ends lost 3 bases and 4 bases respectively, with 18 bases between them. In nucleotides, the CDR3 is TGTGCCAGCAGTTTCCCCTACTACAAGAAGGGCACCGGGGAGCTGTTTTTT. This codes for CASSFPYYKKGTGELFF.

Only a few counts were recorded for this clone. The chain couples TRBV7-8 to TRBJ2-7, with D hard to call. The germline gives CDR1 SGHVS, CDR2 FQNEAQ. The V end was cut by 2 bases, the J end by 4 bases, with 9 bases between. This CDR3 region has 13 residues. CDR3 nucleotides: TGTGCCAGCAGCTTACGGCTTGGGTACGAGCAGTACTTC. It yields the protein CASSLRLGYEQYF.

This chain joins TRBV10-3 and TRBJ2-7; 9 nucleotides align to TRBD1. The V segment lost 0 bases and the J segment 4 bases; nucleotides outside the gene matches: 4. Looked up from germline, CDR1 is ENHRY and CDR2 is SYGVKD. CDR3 size: 15 residues. Here the CDR3 DNA reads TGTGCCATCAGTGAGTCGACAGGGGGGATGTACGAGCAGTACTTC. The encoded protein is CAISESTGGMYEQYF.